This is a list of T cell receptor beta chains from one sample in a study of graft-versus-host responses after intestinal transplantation. Sequencing was performed with immunoSEQ multiplex PCR; in TCRdb, only in-frame clones are kept and a portion is missing. The sample carries 95,000 to 100,000 clones, more than 70% recorded once. Sequenced here: PBMCs, sampled 255 days after intestinal transplant. All receptors derive from a human patient who received an intestinal transplant, so some T cells may come from the graft donor. Both conserved end residues are part of each CDR3. The D gene is left open where the match is weak. Clone size is shown for a subset of rows, as once, few, many or a class of expanded clone.

D gene: .; J gene: TRBJ2-5; clone size: .; V gene: TRBV21-1; CDR3 protein: CASSPFPQETQYF; CDR3 DNA: TGTGCCAGCAGTCCCTTTCCCCAAGAGACCCAGTACTTC
D gene: .; J gene: TRBJ2-7; clone size: .; V gene: TRBV5-4; CDR3 protein: CASSLRTSSDEQYF; CDR3 DNA: TGTGCCAGCAGCTTGAGAACTAGCTCCGACGAGCAGTACTTC
D gene: .; J gene: TRBJ1-5; clone size: .; V gene: TRBV19; CDR3 protein: CASRDAPGADNQPQHF; CDR3 DNA: TGTGCCAGTAGGGACGCTCCCGGGGCAGATAATCAGCCCCAGCATTTT
D gene: TRBD1; J gene: TRBJ2-3; clone size: few; V gene: TRBV6-4; CDR3 protein: CASSRTGETDTQYF; CDR3 DNA: TGTGCCAGCAGTCGGACAGGGGAAACAGATACGCAGTATTTT
D gene: .; J gene: TRBJ2-1; clone size: .; V gene: TRBV6-1; CDR3 protein: CASTQARGYNEQFF; CDR3 DNA: TGTGCCAGCACCCAGGCGAGGGGATACAATGAGCAGTTCTTC
D gene: .; J gene: TRBJ2-7; clone size: .; V gene: TRBV21-1; CDR3 protein: CASSRNRRGSSSEQYF; CDR3 DNA: TGTGCCAGCAGCAGAAATCGTCGCGGGAGTTCGTCCGAGCAGTACTTC
D gene: .; J gene: TRBJ2-7; clone size: .; V gene: TRBV6-1; CDR3 protein: CASSVGNLYEQYF; CDR3 DNA: TGTGCCAGCAGTGTAGGAAACCTCTACGAGCAGTACTTC
D gene: .; J gene: TRBJ2-1; clone size: .; V gene: TRBV5-1; CDR3 protein: CASSLAGRRELSNEQFF; CDR3 DNA: TGCGCCAGCAGCTTGGCCGGTAGACGGGAGTTAAGCAATGAGCAGTTCTTC
D gene: .; J gene: TRBJ2-4; clone size: .; V gene: TRBV5-1; CDR3 protein: CASSLVGIQYF; CDR3 DNA: TGCGCCAGCAGCTTGGTTGGCATTCAGTACTTC
D gene: TRBD1; J gene: TRBJ1-1; clone size: once; V gene: TRBV5-1; CDR3 protein: CASSAGQGPNTEAFF; CDR3 DNA: TGCGCCAGCAGCGCCGGACAGGGGCCGAACACTGAAGCTTTCTTT
D gene: .; J gene: TRBJ2-2; clone size: .; V gene: TRBV2; CDR3 protein: CASSQTGELFF; CDR3 DNA: TGTGCCAGCTCGCAGACCGGGGAGCTGTTTTTT
D gene: TRBD1; J gene: TRBJ1-4; clone size: .; V gene: TRBV27; CDR3 protein: CASSPTTGSSEKLFF; CDR3 DNA: TGTGCCAGCAGTCCGACGACAGGGTCCTCAGAAAAACTGTTTTTT
D gene: TRBD2; J gene: TRBJ2-1; clone size: .; V gene: TRBV4-3; CDR3 protein: CASSQRLAREQFF; CDR3 DNA: TGCGCCAGCAGCCAGCGACTAGCCCGTGAGCAGTTCTTC
D gene: .; J gene: TRBJ1-6; clone size: .; V gene: TRBV2; CDR3 protein: CASTTQNVNNSPLHF; CDR3 DNA: TGTGCCAGCACCACCCAAAATGTAAATAATTCACCCCTCCACTTT
D gene: .; J gene: TRBJ2-5; clone size: once; V gene: TRBV30; CDR3 protein: CAWSGGIQETQYF; CDR3 DNA: TGTGCCTGGAGTGGGGGGATCCAAGAGACCCAGTACTTC
D gene: TRBD1; J gene: TRBJ1-5; clone size: once; V gene: TRBV2; CDR3 protein: CASSNDREGSNQPQHF; CDR3 DNA: TGTGCCAGCAGCAACGACAGGGAGGGTAGCAATCAGCCCCAGCATTTT
D gene: .; J gene: TRBJ1-1; clone size: .; V gene: TRBV20-1; CDR3 protein: CSAELGVESF; CDR3 DNA: TGCAGTGCCGAGTTGGGGGTAGAGAGCTTT
D gene: .; J gene: TRBJ1-2; clone size: .; V gene: TRBV7-9; CDR3 protein: CASSLQEPYGYTF; CDR3 DNA: TGTGCCAGCAGCTTACAGGAGCCCTATGGCTACACCTTC
D gene: .; J gene: TRBJ1-4; clone size: .; V gene: TRBV27; CDR3 protein: CASSFSGARNEKLFF; CDR3 DNA: TGTGCCAGCAGTTTCTCAGGGGCCCGAAATGAAAAACTGTTTTTT
D gene: .; J gene: TRBJ2-2; clone size: .; V gene: TRBV27; CDR3 protein: CASSEVVPDTGELFF; CDR3 DNA: TGTGCCAGCAGTGAAGTTGTCCCGGACACCGGGGAGCTGTTTTTT
D gene: TRBD1; J gene: TRBJ1-6; clone size: .; V gene: TRBV30; CDR3 protein: CAWSVIWDRGNSPLHF; CDR3 DNA: TGTGCCTGGAGTGTAATTTGGGACAGGGGTAATTCACCCCTCCACTTT
D gene: .; J gene: TRBJ2-7; clone size: .; V gene: TRBV5-1; CDR3 protein: CARQGSWGEQYF; CDR3 DNA: TGCGCCAGGCAGGGGTCCTGGGGCGAGCAGTACTTC
D gene: TRBD1; J gene: TRBJ2-5; clone size: .; V gene: TRBV5-4; CDR3 protein: CASSSHQGAQEAQYF; CDR3 DNA: TGTGCCAGCAGCTCCCATCAGGGGGCCCAAGAGGCCCAGTACTTC
D gene: .; J gene: TRBJ2-1; clone size: .; V gene: TRBV6-6; CDR3 protein: CASSSSVSSYNEQFF; CDR3 DNA: TGTGCCAGCAGTTCTTCCGTCAGCTCCTACAATGAGCAGTTCTTC
D gene: .; J gene: TRBJ2-2; clone size: .; V gene: TRBV19; CDR3 protein: CASSIDGSGELFF; CDR3 DNA: TGTGCCAGTAGTATAGATGGGTCTGGGGAGCTGTTTTTT
D gene: TRBD2; J gene: TRBJ2-5; clone size: .; V gene: TRBV2; CDR3 protein: CAVQAGGLEGTQYF; CDR3 DNA: TGTGCCGTGCAGGCGGGAGGGCTTGAGGGGACCCAGTACTTC
D gene: TRBD1; J gene: TRBJ1-1; clone size: .; V gene: TRBV7-3; CDR3 protein: CASSRDRGREAFF; CDR3 DNA: TGTGCCAGCAGCCGGGACAGGGGGCGAGAAGCTTTCTTT
D gene: .; J gene: TRBJ1-1; clone size: .; V gene: TRBV11-1; CDR3 protein: CASSLISSLNTEAFF; CDR3 DNA: TGTGCCAGCAGCTTAATAAGCAGTTTGAACACTGAAGCTTTCTTT
D gene: .; J gene: TRBJ2-1; clone size: .; V gene: TRBV6-1; CDR3 protein: CASTQEVNEQFF; CDR3 DNA: TGTGCCAGCACTCAGGAGGTTAATGAGCAGTTCTTC
D gene: .; J gene: TRBJ2-5; clone size: .; V gene: TRBV5-6; CDR3 protein: CASSHETTGYQETQYF; CDR3 DNA: TGTGCCAGCAGCCATGAAACGACAGGCTACCAAGAGACCCAGTACTTC
D gene: TRBD1; J gene: TRBJ2-7; clone size: once; V gene: TRBV4-1; CDR3 protein: CASSRGTDTGGYEQYF; CDR3 DNA: TGCGCCAGCAGCCGGGGAACCGATACAGGGGGCTACGAGCAGTACTTC
D gene: .; J gene: TRBJ1-1; clone size: .; V gene: TRBV29-1; CDR3 protein: CSVEDLLDTEAFF; CDR3 DNA: TGCAGCGTTGAAGATCTATTGGACACTGAAGCTTTCTTT
D gene: TRBD1; J gene: TRBJ1-2; clone size: .; V gene: TRBV28; CDR3 protein: CASSLTGGGYTF; CDR3 DNA: TGTGCCAGCAGCCTGACAGGGGGAGGCTACACCTTC
D gene: .; J gene: TRBJ2-5; clone size: .; V gene: TRBV2; CDR3 protein: CAGSEGFQETQYF; CDR3 DNA: TGTGCCGGCAGTGAAGGGTTTCAAGAGACCCAGTACTTC
D gene: TRBD1; J gene: TRBJ1-1; clone size: .; V gene: TRBV2; CDR3 protein: CASSRTGDTEAFF; CDR3 DNA: TGTGCCAGCAGTAGGACAGGGGACACTGAAGCTTTCTTT
D gene: .; J gene: TRBJ2-1; clone size: .; V gene: TRBV27; CDR3 protein: CASITREQGDKAFSAGAYNEQFF; CDR3 DNA: TGTGCCAGCATAACTAGGGAACAGGGCGATAAGGCCTTTTCGGCGGGAGCCTACAATGAGCAGTTCTTC
D gene: .; J gene: TRBJ1-4; clone size: .; V gene: TRBV25-1; CDR3 protein: CASSHRAFGEKLFF; CDR3 DNA: TGTGCCAGCAGCCACAGGGCGTTCGGGGAAAAACTGTTTTTT
D gene: .; J gene: TRBJ2-2; clone size: .; V gene: TRBV6-6; CDR3 protein: CASRRTGGENTGELFF; CDR3 DNA: TGTGCCAGCAGACGCACAGGGGGGGAGAACACCGGGGAGCTGTTTTTT
D gene: TRBD1; J gene: TRBJ2-7; clone size: .; V gene: TRBV7-9; CDR3 protein: CASSSATGGREEQYF; CDR3 DNA: TGTGCCAGCAGCTCAGCAACAGGGGGCAGGGAGGAGCAGTACTTC
D gene: .; J gene: TRBJ2-7; clone size: .; V gene: TRBV6-6; CDR3 protein: CASSYEGFYEQYF; CDR3 DNA: TGTGCCAGCAGTTACGAAGGTTTTTACGAGCAGTACTTC
D gene: TRBD2; J gene: TRBJ2-1; clone size: .; V gene: TRBV5-4; CDR3 protein: CASSFRGLADNEQFF; CDR3 DNA: TGTGCCAGCAGCTTCCGGGGACTAGCGGACAATGAGCAGTTCTTC
D gene: .; J gene: TRBJ2-1; clone size: .; V gene: TRBV2; CDR3 protein: CASSEEPLEVAAYNEQFF; CDR3 DNA: TGTGCCAGCAGCGAAGAGCCCTTGGAGGTAGCGGCTTACAATGAGCAGTTCTTC
D gene: .; J gene: TRBJ1-1; clone size: .; V gene: TRBV6-1; CDR3 protein: CASSEPLNTEAFF; CDR3 DNA: TGTGCCAGCAGTGAACCGTTAAACACTGAAGCTTTCTTT
D gene: .; J gene: TRBJ1-4; clone size: .; V gene: TRBV6-5; CDR3 protein: CASSYSSRGEKLFF; CDR3 DNA: TGTGCCAGCAGTTACTCCAGCAGAGGGGAAAAACTGTTTTTT
D gene: .; J gene: TRBJ2-7; clone size: .; V gene: TRBV19; CDR3 protein: CASSIFAGRSYEQYF; CDR3 DNA: TGTGCCAGTAGTATATTTGCGGGACGCTCCTACGAGCAGTACTTC